A single sample is the source of the 12 T cell receptor beta chains below, sequenced in a study of PD-L1 blockade in urothelial cancer. Data came from immunoSEQ multiplex PCR; TCRdb stores just in-frame clones and leaves some out. The table lists about 130,000 clones, about four fifths of them singletons. Time point given: pretreatment peripheral blood. The material was PBMCs, obtained around atezolizumab (anti-PD-L1) treatment. The receptors were sampled from a man over 45 with urothelial cancer.

This sequence joins TRBV7-3 and TRBJ2-1; possibly TRBD2 for D (5 bases). Between the trimmed V and J ends, which lost 5 bases and 0 bases, there was a span of 14 bases. CDR3 length: 16 amino acids. CDR1 is SGHTA, CDR2 FQGTGA, per germline. The CDR3 nucleotides read TGTGCCAGCAGCCCTCGGGGTGGTGGCTCCTACAATGAGCAGTTCTTC. Amino acid sequence: CASSPRGGGSYNEQFF.

The chain links TRBV5-4 to TRBJ2-1; 11 positions agree with TRBD2. The CDR3 length is 15 residues. The ends lost 4 bases at V and 4 bases at J; junction bases unmatched: 4. The germline CDR1 and CDR2 sequences are SGHNT and YYREEE (reference sequence). DNA for the CDR3: TGTGCCAGCAGCCCTAGGACTAGCGGGTACAATGAGCAGTTCTTC. It encodes CASSPRTSGYNEQFF.

This clone came up a few times. The rearrangement links TRBV7-9 to TRBJ1-6; D call uncertain. The CDR3 consists of 14 residues. Germline CDR1 reads SEHNR; CDR2 reads FQNEAQ (reference sequence). Trimming cost V 0 bases and J 7 bases, with 7 bases left between them. The CDR3 DNA follows: TGTGCCAGCAGCTTAGCACTAACGAATTCACCCCTCCACTTT. It yields the protein CASSLALTNSPLHF.

This clone occurred once. This chain links TRBV6-5 with TRBJ2-5; D is possibly TRBD2 (5 bases). CDR3 length equals 15 residues. Germline CDR1 and CDR2: MNHEY and SVGAGI. With 2 bases removed from V and 4 bases from J, the gap between germline ends came to 14 bases. This CDR3 is CASSYQTGNRETQYF. CDR3 sequence (DNA): TGTGCCAGCAGTTACCAAACCGGGAACCGAGAGACCCAGTACTTC.

J is TRBJ1-5 and V is TRBV18, with TRBD1 matching 7 bases. The CDR3 length is 13 residues. V dropped 4 bases and J dropped 6; count of bases not matched to a gene: 3. The germline V gene encodes CDR1 KGHSH and CDR2 LQKENI. The CDR3 DNA is TGTGCCAGCTCACTTGGACAGGTTCAGCCCCAGCATTTT. Encoded protein: CASSLGQVQPQHF. Combining the CDR3 with reference TRBV18 and TRBJ1-5 gives the whole variable domain NAGVMQNPRHLVRRRGQEARLRCSPMKGHSHVYWYRQLPEEGLKFMVYLQKENIIDESGMPKERFSAEFPKEGPSILRIQQVVRGDSAAYFCASSLGQVQPQHFGDGTRLSIL.

The chain links TRBV6-5 to TRBJ2-7; TRBD2 might be the D (6 bases). With 6 bases removed from V and 6 bases from J, the gap between germline ends came to 15 bases. The CDR3 loop spans 13 amino acids. Per germline, CDR1 MNHEY and CDR2 SVGAGI. In DNA, the CDR3 is TGTGCCAGCAGCTGGGCCGGGGGAACCGAGCAGTACTTC. Translated: CASSWAGGTEQYF.

For this clone: A junction end diverges from the germline sequence, so it may reflect a read error. The V call is TRBV7-7, the J call TRBJ1-6; D gene unclear. The CDR3 spans 13 residues. From germline, CDR1 is SSHAT and CDR2 FNYEAQ (reference sequence). The CDR3 DNA follows: TGTGCTAGCAGCCGTGATCCAACATCACCCCTCCACTTT. Its protein is CASSRDPTSPLHF.

The chain is built from TRBV5-4 and TRBJ2-1; the match to TRBD1 covers 10 bases. Germline loops: CDR1 SGHNT, CDR2 YYREEE (reference sequence). The CDR3 sequence is 15 residues long. Trimming at V came to 3 bases and at J to 4 bases, leaving 4 bases not matched to a gene. The CDR3 DNA is TGTGCCAGCAGCTATCCGGGACAGGGGTACAATGAGCAGTTCTTC. Protein: CASSYPGQGYNEQFF.

J is TRBJ2-5 and V is TRBV6-6; 8 bases map to TRBD1. CDR1 is MNHNY, CDR2 SVGAGI, per germline (reference sequence). CDR3 length equals 14 residues. The V gene end was trimmed by 5 bases and the J gene end by 4 bases; junction bases not matched to a gene: 6. DNA of the CDR3: TGTGCCAGCAGTCGAACAGGGGGGCGAGAGACCCAGTACTTC. Protein sequence: CASSRTGGRETQYF.

The chain employs TRBV19 and TRBJ2-4; 7 nucleotides agree with TRBD2. Unmatched junction bases numbered 4, after V lost 3 bases and J lost 14 bases. This CDR3 contains 11 residues. CDR1 LNHDA and CDR2 SQIVND come from the germline V gene (reference sequence). The CDR3 nucleotides are TGTGCCAGTAGTATTGGGGGGGAGAAGTACTTC. It is translated as CASSIGGEKYF. The whole variable domain, remainder taken from reference TRBV19 and TRBJ2-4, is DGGITQSPKYLFRKEGQNVTLSCEQNLNHDAMYWYRQDPGQGLRLIYYSQIVNDFQKGDIAEGYSVSREKKESFPLTVTSAQKNPTAFYLCASSIGGEKYFGAGTRLSVL.

This chain uses TRBV19 with TRBJ2-6, with 8 bases fitting TRBD1. Trimming cost V 3 bases and J 4 bases; bases outside gene matches: 20. Germline loops: CDR1 LNHDA, CDR2 SQIVND (reference sequence). The CDR3 spans 21 residues. CDR3 nucleotide sequence: TGTGCCAGTAGTATCCTATTTCTTCTCAGGGGGCGCGATGTGGGGGCCAACGTCCTGACTTTC. Protein sequence: CASSILFLLRGRDVGANVLTF.

The chain uses TRBV30 and TRBJ1-4; D gene ambiguous. The CDR3 runs to 14 residues. Germline loops: CDR1 GTSNPN, CDR2 SVGIG (reference sequence). Trimming removed 4 bases at V and 5 bases at J, with 14 bases between. The DNA of the CDR3 is TGTGCCTGGACCCTAGCGGCCCGAAATGAAAAACTGTTTTTT. Its protein product is CAWTLAARNEKLFF.